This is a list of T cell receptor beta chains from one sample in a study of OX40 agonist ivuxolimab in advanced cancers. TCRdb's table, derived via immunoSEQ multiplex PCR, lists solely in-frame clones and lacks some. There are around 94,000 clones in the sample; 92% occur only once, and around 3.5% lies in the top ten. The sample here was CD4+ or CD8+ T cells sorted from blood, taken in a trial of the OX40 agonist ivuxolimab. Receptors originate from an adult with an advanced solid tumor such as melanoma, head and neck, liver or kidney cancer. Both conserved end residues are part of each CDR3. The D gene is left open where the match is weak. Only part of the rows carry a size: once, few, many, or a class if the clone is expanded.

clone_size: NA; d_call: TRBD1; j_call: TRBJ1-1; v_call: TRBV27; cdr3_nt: TGTGCCAGCAGCTACAGGGGAACGGGGAGCACTGAAGCTTTCTTT; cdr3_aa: CASSYRGTGSTEAFF
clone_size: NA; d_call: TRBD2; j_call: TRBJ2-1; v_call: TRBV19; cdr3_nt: TGTGCCAGTAGTATATTCCCCTCGGCGGGAGTGAGGGATGAGCAGTTCTTC; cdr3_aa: CASSIFPSAGVRDEQFF
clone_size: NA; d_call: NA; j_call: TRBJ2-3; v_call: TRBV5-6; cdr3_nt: TGTGCCAGCAGCTTGGGGTCGGTGGGCACAGATACGCAGTATTTT; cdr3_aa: CASSLGSVGTDTQYF
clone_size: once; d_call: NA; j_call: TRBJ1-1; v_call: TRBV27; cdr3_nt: TGTGCCAGCAGACGGCCAGAGAGCACTGAAGCTTTCTTT; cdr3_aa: CASRRPESTEAFF
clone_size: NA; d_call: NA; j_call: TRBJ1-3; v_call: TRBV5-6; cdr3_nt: TGTGCCAGCAGCTTATACTATGTTGTCGGAAACACCATATATTTT; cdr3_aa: CASSLYYVVGNTIYF
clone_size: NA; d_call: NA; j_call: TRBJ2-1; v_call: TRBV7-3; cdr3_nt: TGTGCCAGCAGCTCCCGGGCCAGCTCCTACAATGAGCAGTTCTTC; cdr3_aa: CASSSRASSYNEQFF
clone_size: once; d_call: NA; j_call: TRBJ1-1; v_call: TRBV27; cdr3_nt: TGTGCCAGCAGTTCGGACGGCAATCTTAGGAACACTGAAGCTTTCTTT; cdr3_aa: CASSSDGNLRNTEAFF
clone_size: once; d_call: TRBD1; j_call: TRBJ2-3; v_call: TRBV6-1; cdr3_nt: TGTGCCAGCGACAGGGGGCTAAGCACAGATACGCAGTATTTT; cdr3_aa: CASDRGLSTDTQYF
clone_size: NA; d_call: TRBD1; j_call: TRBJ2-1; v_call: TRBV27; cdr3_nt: TGTGCCAGCAGTTTAGGGACAGGGGCGTTCTTTAACAATGAGCAGTTCTTC; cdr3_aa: CASSLGTGAFFNNEQFF
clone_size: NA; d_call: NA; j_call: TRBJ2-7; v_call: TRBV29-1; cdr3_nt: TGCAGCGTAGACGGAATCGACGGCTACGAGCAGTACTTC; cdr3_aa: CSVDGIDGYEQYF
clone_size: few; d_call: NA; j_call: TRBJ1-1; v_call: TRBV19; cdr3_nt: TGTGCCAGTAGTATCCCTGGACAGTTGGGAGCTTTCTTT; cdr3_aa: CASSIPGQLGAFF
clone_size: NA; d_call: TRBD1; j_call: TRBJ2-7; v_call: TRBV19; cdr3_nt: TGTGCCAGTAGTCCGAGACGGGACAGGTACACCTACGAGCAGTACTTC; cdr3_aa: CASSPRRDRYTYEQYF
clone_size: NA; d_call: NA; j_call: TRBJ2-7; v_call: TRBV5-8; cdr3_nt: TGTGCCAGCAGCCCCAATAGCGGTTCTGGATACGAGCAGTACTTC; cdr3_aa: CASSPNSGSGYEQYF
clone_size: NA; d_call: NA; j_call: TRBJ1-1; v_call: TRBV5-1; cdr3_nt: TGCGCCAGCAGCGCCAAATCATCAGGGCTCACTGAAGCTTTCTTT; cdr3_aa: CASSAKSSGLTEAFF
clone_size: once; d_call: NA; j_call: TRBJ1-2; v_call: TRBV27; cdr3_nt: TGTGCCAGCAGCCCGCTAGAATTGGCAGGGGAGAACTATGGCTACACCTTC; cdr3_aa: CASSPLELAGENYGYTF
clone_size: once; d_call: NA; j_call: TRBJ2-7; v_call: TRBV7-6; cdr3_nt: TGTGCCAGCAGCTTAGGGGTAGGGGCCAGCTCCTACGAGCAGTACTTC; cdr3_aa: CASSLGVGASSYEQYF
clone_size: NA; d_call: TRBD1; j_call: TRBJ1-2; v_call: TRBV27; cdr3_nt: TGTGCCAGCAAAGGGACAGGGGAGCCTGGCTACACCTTC; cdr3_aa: CASKGTGEPGYTF
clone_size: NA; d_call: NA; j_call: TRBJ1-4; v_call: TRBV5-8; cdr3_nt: TGTGCCAGCAGCTTTGGGGAACTAAATGAAAAACTGTTTTTT; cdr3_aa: CASSFGELNEKLFF
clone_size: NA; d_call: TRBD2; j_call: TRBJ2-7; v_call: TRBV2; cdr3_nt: TGTGCCAGCAGTGCCGGACTAGCGGGCTCCTACGAGCAGTACTTC; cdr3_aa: CASSAGLAGSYEQYF
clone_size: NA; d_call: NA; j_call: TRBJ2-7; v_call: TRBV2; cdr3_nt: TGTGCCAGCAGTGAATATGCAGGGGCGGGCCCCTACGAGCAGTACTTC; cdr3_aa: CASSEYAGAGPYEQYF
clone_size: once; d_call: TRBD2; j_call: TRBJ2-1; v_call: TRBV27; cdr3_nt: TGTGCCAGCAGTTTAGTGGCGGGAGGAGTCCGGGAGCAGTTCTTC; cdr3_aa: CASSLVAGGVREQFF
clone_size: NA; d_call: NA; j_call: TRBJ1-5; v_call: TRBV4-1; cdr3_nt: TGCGCCAGCAGCCAAGTAAACAGGGACGGCAATCAGCCCCAGCATTTT; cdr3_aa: CASSQVNRDGNQPQHF
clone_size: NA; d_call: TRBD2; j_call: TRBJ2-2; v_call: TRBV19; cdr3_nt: TGTGCCAGTAACGAGCGGGGCGGGGAGCTGTTTTTT; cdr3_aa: CASNERGGELFF
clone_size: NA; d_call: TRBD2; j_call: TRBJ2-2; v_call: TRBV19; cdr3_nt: TGTGCCAGTAGTATCTCCCCTAGCGGGAGGGCCGTCACCGGGGAGCTGTTTTTT; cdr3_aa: CASSISPSGRAVTGELFF
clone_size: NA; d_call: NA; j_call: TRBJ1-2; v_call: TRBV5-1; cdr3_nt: TGCGCCAGCAGCTTGCCAGGGCGCCTGGCCTCCTTC; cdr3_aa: CASSLPGRLASF
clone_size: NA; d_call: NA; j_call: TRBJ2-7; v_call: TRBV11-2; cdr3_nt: TGTGCCAGCAGCTCTTATCAGGGAGGTAGCGAGCAGTACTTC; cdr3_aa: CASSSYQGGSEQYF
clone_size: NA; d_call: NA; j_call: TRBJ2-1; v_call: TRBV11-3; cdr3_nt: TGTGCCAGCAGCTTTCGGGACAATGAGCAGTTCTTC; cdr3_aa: CASSFRDNEQFF
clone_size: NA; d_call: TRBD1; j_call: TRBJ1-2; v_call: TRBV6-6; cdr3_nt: TGTGCCAGCAGTTACTCGGGGCAGGGGGCGACGGACGGCTACACCTTC; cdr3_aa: CASSYSGQGATDGYTF
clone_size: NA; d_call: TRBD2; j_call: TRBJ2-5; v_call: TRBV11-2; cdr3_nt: TGTGCCAGCGGGCGGGAGGGTTTAGAGACCCAGTACTTC; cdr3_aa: CASGREGLETQYF
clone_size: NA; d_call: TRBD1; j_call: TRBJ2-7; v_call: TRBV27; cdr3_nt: TGTGCCAGCAGCATGGGACAGGTGCTCTCCTACGAGCAGTACTTC; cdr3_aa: CASSMGQVLSYEQYF
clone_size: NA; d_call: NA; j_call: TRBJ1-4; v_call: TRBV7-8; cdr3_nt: TGTGCCAGCAGCTTTTCGATAAAGGTCGGAAATGAAAAACTGTTTTTT; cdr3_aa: CASSFSIKVGNEKLFF
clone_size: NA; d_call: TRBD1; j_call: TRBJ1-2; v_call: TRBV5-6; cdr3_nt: TGTGCCAGCAGCTTGGAAATGAGGACAGGGGACGGCTACACCTTC; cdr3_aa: CASSLEMRTGDGYTF
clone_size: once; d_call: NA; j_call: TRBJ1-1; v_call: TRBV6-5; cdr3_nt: TGTGCCAGCAGTTACTCGGGAGACCATGAAGCTTTCTTT; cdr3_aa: CASSYSGDHEAFF
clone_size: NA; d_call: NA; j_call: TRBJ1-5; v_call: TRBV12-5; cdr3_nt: TGTGCTAGTGGTGAGGACAGTAGCAATCAGCCCCAGCATTTT; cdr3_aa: CASGEDSSNQPQHF
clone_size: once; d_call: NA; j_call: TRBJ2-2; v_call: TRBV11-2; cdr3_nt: TGTGCCAGCTGCTTGGGGGGGCTCCCCGGGGAGCTGTTTTTT; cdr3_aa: CASCLGGLPGELFF
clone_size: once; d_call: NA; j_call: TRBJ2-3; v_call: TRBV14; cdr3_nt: TGTGCCAGCAGCCAAGTCACTCCGGTCGCGACTAGCACAGATACGCAGTATTTT; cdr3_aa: CASSQVTPVATSTDTQYF
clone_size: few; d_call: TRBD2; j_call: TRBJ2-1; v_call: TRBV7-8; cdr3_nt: TGTGCCAGCAGCCCAAGCGGGAGGGCCGGCAATGAGCAGTTCTTC; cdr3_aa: CASSPSGRAGNEQFF
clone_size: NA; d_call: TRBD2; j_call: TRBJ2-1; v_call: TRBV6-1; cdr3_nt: TGTGCCAGCAGTGAAGCGCTGTCCAGCGGGATCTATGAGCAGTTCTTC; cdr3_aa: CASSEALSSGIYEQFF
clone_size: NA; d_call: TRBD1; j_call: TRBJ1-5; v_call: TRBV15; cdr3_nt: TGTGCCACCAGCAGCGACAGGGGAAACAATCAGCCCCAGCATTTT; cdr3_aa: CATSSDRGNNQPQHF
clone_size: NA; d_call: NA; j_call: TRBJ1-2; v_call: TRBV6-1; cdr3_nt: TGTGCCAGCAGTGAAGTTTCTGGCTGGAACTATGGCTACACCTTC; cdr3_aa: CASSEVSGWNYGYTF
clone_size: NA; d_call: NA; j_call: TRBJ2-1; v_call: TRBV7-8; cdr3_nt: TGTGCCAGCAGCTTACTTACTGTTGTTAATGAGCAGTTCTTC; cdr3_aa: CASSLLTVVNEQFF
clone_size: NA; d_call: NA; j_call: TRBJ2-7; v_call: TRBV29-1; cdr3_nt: TGCAGCGTTGATGGGGCCCATTCAGGGGCCTACGAGCAGTACTTC; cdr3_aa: CSVDGAHSGAYEQYF
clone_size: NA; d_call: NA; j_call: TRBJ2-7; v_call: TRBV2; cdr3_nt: TGTGCCAGCAGTGACAGGGGGGACGACGAGCAGTACTTC; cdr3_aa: CASSDRGDDEQYF
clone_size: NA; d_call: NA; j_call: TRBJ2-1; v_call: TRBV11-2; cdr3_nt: TGTGCCAGCAGCTTGAGTGGCGGGTCTGGCGATGAGCAGTTCTTC; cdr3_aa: CASSLSGGSGDEQFF
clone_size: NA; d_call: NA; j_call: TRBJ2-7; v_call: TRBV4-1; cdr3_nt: TGCGCCAGCAGCCAAAGAGGCCAATCTCAGGGCTACGAGCAGTACTTC; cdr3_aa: CASSQRGQSQGYEQYF
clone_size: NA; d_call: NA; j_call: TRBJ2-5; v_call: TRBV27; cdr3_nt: TGTGCCAGCAGTTTATGGCCTCCCCGGGACTCGTACTTC; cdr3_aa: CASSLWPPRDSYF
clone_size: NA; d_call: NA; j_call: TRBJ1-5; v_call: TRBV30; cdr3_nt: TGTGCCTGGAGCAAGGGTGGGGGCAATCAGCCCCAGCATTTT; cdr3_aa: CAWSKGGGNQPQHF
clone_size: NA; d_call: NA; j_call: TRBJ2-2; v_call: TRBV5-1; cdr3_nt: TGCGCCAGCAGCTTGTTAATAGTATCCAGTACCCGAGTAGGCACCGGGGAGCTGTTTTTT; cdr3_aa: CASSLLIVSSTRVGTGELFF
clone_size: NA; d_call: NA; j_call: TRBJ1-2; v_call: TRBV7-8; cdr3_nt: TGTGCCAGCAGCCCCGCGACTAACTATGGCTACACCTTC; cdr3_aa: CASSPATNYGYTF
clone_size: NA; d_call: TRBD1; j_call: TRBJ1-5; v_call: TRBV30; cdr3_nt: TGTGCCTGGGTCGAAACGCCGGGGACAGCCAATCAGCCCCAGCATTTT; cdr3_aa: CAWVETPGTANQPQHF
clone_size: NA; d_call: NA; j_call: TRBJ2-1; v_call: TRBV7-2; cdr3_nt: TGTGCCAGGGCCCGATACAGGGACCCCCTCACCGGTGAGCAGTTCTTC; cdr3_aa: CARARYRDPLTGEQFF
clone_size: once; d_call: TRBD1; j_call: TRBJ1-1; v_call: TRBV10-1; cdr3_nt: TGCGCCAGCAGTGAAACAGGGGGTGAAGCTTTCTTT; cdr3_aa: CASSETGGEAFF
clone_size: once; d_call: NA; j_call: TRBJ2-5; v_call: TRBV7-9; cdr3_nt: TGTGCCAGCAGCTTAGGTTTGGAGACCCAGTACTTC; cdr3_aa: CASSLGLETQYF
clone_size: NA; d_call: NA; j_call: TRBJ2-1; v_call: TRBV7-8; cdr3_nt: TGTGCCAGCAGCCTCACTCTCTGGGGGAGCAATGAGCAGTTCTTC; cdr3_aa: CASSLTLWGSNEQFF
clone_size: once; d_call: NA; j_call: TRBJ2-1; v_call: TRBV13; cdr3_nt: TGTGCCAGCAGTCGTCGCAGCGGGCAGGGGATATACAATGAGCAGTTCTTC; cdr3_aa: CASSRRSGQGIYNEQFF
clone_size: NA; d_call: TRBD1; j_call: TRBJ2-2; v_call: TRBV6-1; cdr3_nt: TGTGCCAGCAGTGCAGGGGGCATCGCCGGGGAGCTGTTTTTT; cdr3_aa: CASSAGGIAGELFF
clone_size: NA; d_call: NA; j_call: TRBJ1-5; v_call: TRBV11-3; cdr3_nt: TGTGCCAGCAGCTTAGGAGGGTTATACAATCAGCCCCAGCATTTT; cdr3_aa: CASSLGGLYNQPQHF
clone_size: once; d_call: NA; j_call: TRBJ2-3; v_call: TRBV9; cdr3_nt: TGTGCCAATGATAGTGGGGGAAGCGCAGATACGCAGTATTTT; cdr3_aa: CANDSGGSADTQYF